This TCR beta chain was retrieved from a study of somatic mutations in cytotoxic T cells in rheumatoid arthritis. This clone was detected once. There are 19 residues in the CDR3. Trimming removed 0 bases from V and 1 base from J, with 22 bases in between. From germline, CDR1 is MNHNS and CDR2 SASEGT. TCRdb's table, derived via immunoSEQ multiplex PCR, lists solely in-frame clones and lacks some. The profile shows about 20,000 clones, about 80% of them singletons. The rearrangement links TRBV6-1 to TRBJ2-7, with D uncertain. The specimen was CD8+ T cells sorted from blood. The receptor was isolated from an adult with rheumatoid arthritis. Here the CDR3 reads CASSEAMQAHYLYSYEQYF. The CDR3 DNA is TGTGCCAGCAGTGAAGCGATGCAGGCTCACTATCTATATTCCTACGAGCAGTACTTC.